This T cell receptor (beta chain) is drawn from a study of T cells in Graves' hyperthyroidism and ophthalmopathy. Findings and limits, study-wide: By a 13 V-J model, ophthalmopathy was set apart from stable hyperthyroidism. Ophthalmopathy was predicted by the model a median of roughly 6.7 months ahead of onset.

With 5 bases removed from V and 4 bases from J, the gap between germline ends came to 20 bases. The CDR3 runs 16 residues. Germline V gives CDR1 SGHAT, CDR2 FQNNGV. There were TCR beta CDR3 regions amplified from RNA transcripts. With the HTBI primer set, the TCR CDR3 went through a first round of RT-PCR. From the multiplex PCR reads, TCRdb called clonotypes with MiXCR, one entry per CDR3 protein. The profile shows around 400,000 distinct CDR3 sequences, about 16% of them singletons. In the case of this clonotype: Its antigen is as yet unknown. Given a much more abundant clone one base away, this may be a read error.

This sequence joins TRBV11-2 and TRBJ2-5; perhaps TRBD2 as D (5 bases). The source of this sequence is a woman aged 55 to 70 with Graves' ophthalmopathy. The sequenced sample consisted of blood. The CDR3 spells CASSQGIGVGAETQYF. The CDR3 DNA is TGTGCCAGCAGCCAAGGTATCGGGGTTGGCGCAGAGACCCAGTACTTC. The variable domain in full, completed from reference TRBV11-2 and TRBJ2-5, reads EAGVAQSPRYKIIEKRQSVAFWCNPISGHATLYWYQQILGQGPKLLIQFQNNGVVDDSQLPKDRFSAERLKGVDSTLKIQPAKLEDSAVYLCASSQGIGVGAETQYFGPGTRLLVL.